These 17 T cell receptor beta chains were sequenced from one sample in a study of beta chain features in type 1 diabetes. Of the isolated RNA, all was reverse transcribed, and so the sequenced material was expressed TCRB transcripts. The table came from immunoSEQ multiplex PCR; TCRdb's copy has only in-frame clones and leaves some out. The table lists roughly 450,000 clones, over 10% of them singletons. The sequencing input was naive CD4+ T cells from blood. These receptors were taken from a young woman in good health.

This clone was detected only a few times. The V and J genes are TRBV5-6 and TRBJ2-6; possibly TRBD2 for D (5 bases). Germline CDR1 SGHDT, CDR2 YYEEEE. Deletions cut 2 bases from V and 0 bases from J, with 15 bases between. The CDR3 consists of 18 residues. CDR3 DNA sequence: TGTGCCAGCAGCTTTCTCAGGTCCGGGGACTCTGGGGCCAACGTCCTGACTTTC. It is translated as CASSFLRSGDSGANVLTF.

This clone was seen more than once but under ten times. The CDR3 sequence: CSVSVLETQYF. Here the CDR3 DNA reads TGCAGCGTGTCAGTCCTAGAGACCCAGTACTTC. The chain links TRBV29-1 to TRBJ2-5; no clear D. Germline V CDR1 and CDR2: SQVTM, ANQGSEA. The CDR3 extends over 11 amino acids. V dropped 6 bases and J dropped 4 bases, with 9 bases sitting between them.

This clone was recorded a few times. The chain couples TRBV6-5 to TRBJ1-2; no definite D call. V was cut by 7 bases and J by 1 base, with 7 bases left in between. This CDR3 comprises 12 residues. CDR1 MNHEY and CDR2 SVGAGI come from the germline V gene. The DNA for the CDR3 is TGTGCCAGCACCAACAGTAACTATGGCTACACCTTC. This encodes CASTNSNYGYTF.

This clone was seen only a few times. This chain links TRBV18 with TRBJ2-5; 8 bases line up with TRBD1. The germline V gene encodes CDR1 KGHSH and CDR2 LQKENI. CDR3 size: 15 residues. Trimming took 3 bases from V and 4 from J; bases not matched to a gene: 7. The CDR3: CASSPGQVAGETQYF. The CDR3 nucleotides are TGTGCCAGCTCACCGGGACAGGTCGCGGGAGAGACCCAGTACTTC.

This clone was seen only once. The chain carries TRBV29-1 and TRBJ1-3; perhaps TRBD1 as D (5 bases). The CDR3 spans 15 residues. Germline loops: CDR1 SQVTM, CDR2 ANQGSEA. Trimming shortened V by 4 bases and J by 0 bases, and 13 bases separated the two germline ends. CDR3 nucleotide sequence: TGCAGCGTTGGCCCCCGGGACGGCTCTGGAAACACCATATATTTT. Translated, it gives CSVGPRDGSGNTIYF.

V is TRBV19 and J is TRBJ2-1; D unresolved. Germline V gives CDR1 LNHDA, CDR2 SQIVND (reference sequence). The CDR3 covers 14 residues. Trimming pared 1 base from V and 16 bases from J, leaving 20 bases between. The CDR3 spells CASSIVFGTSPCFF. The CDR3 nucleotides are TGTGCCAGTAGTATAGTTTTCGGAACATCCCCCTGTTTCTTC. Filled out from reference TRBV19 and TRBJ2-1, the complete variable domain reads DGGITQSPKYLFRKEGQNVTLSCEQNLNHDAMYWYRQDPGQGLRLIYYSQIVNDFQKGDIAEGYSVSREKKESFPLTVTSAQKNPTAFYLCASSIVFGTSPCFFGPGTRLTVL.

V and J are TRBV7-8 and TRBJ1-2; 9 nucleotides line up with TRBD1. The CDR3 spans 17 residues. Germline CDR1 SGHVS, CDR2 FQNEAQ. V lost 1 base, J lost 0 bases, and 6 bases stayed unmatched. The CDR3 reads CASSLDRGRRANYGYTF. The CDR3, as DNA: TGTGCCAGCAGCTTAGACAGGGGGCGCCGAGCTAACTATGGCTACACCTTC.

As for this clone: Different DNA sequences within this sample yield the same CDR3. The gene calls are TRBV2 and TRBJ2-1; 7 bases are a match to TRBD2. Germline CDR1 SNHLY, CDR2 FYNNEI. The CDR3 has 13 residues. The trim removed 6 bases at V and 7 bases at J, leaving 6 bases unmatched. CDR3 DNA sequence: TGTGCCAGCAGAAGGGACTACCGGAATGAGCAGTTCTTC. This gives the protein CASRRDYRNEQFF.

In its sample, this clone was seen a few times. The rearrangement joins TRBV7-6 to TRBJ2-1; D call uncertain. Trimming stripped 0 bases from V and 3 bases from J, with 0 bases between. This CDR3 spans 12 amino acids. Germline values: CDR1 SGHVS, CDR2 FNYEAQ. The CDR3 spells CASSLAYNEQFF. The CDR3 DNA follows: TGTGCCAGCAGCTTAGCCTACAATGAGCAGTTCTTC.

The chain combines TRBV6-4 with TRBJ2-1; D call uncertain. The CDR3 is 14 amino acids. CDR1 MRHNA and CDR2 SNTAGT come from the germline V gene. With 10 bases removed from V and 0 bases from J, the gap between germline ends came to 13 bases. DNA for the CDR3: TGTGCCACCAAAAAAGATAGCTCCTACAATGAGCAGTTCTTC. Protein product: CATKKDSSYNEQFF.

V gene TRBV7-9 combines with J gene TRBJ1-2; D possibly corresponds to TRBD1 (6 bases). V was pared by 4 bases and J by 3 bases, with 15 bases between. The CDR3 has 15 amino acids. Germline CDR1 SEHNR, CDR2 FQNEAQ (reference sequence). The DNA of the CDR3 is TGTGCCAGCAGCTCGGCCCGGACAGCGTACTATGGCTACACCTTC. The encoded protein is CASSSARTAYYGYTF.

This clone was counted between two and nine times. This chain links TRBV20-1 with TRBJ2-2; no reliable D call. CDR1 DFQATT and CDR2 SNEGSKA come from the germline V gene (reference sequence). V was shortened by 7 bases and J by 2 bases, with 5 bases between the two germline ends. The length of the CDR3 is 11 residues. The CDR3 bases are TGCAGTGTGAGAAACACCGGGGAGCTGTTTTTT. Its translation: CSVRNTGELFF.

A few counts support this clone. The V call is TRBV2, the J call TRBJ1-6; possible D gene TRBD1, 5 bases. The length of the CDR3 is 13 residues. Germline-derived CDR1 and CDR2 are SNHLY and FYNNEI. The V and J ends lost 8 bases and 7 bases respectively, with 12 bases between them. CDR3 sequence (DNA): TGTGCCAGCCAGGGACGGAGGAATTCACCCCTCCACTTT. Amino acid sequence: CASQGRRNSPLHF.

The chain links TRBV5-1 to TRBJ2-5; 7 bases line up with TRBD1. Germline-derived CDR1 and CDR2 are SGHRS and YFSETQ. The V segment lost 2 bases and the J segment 2 bases; nucleotides outside the gene matches: 3. The CDR3 is made up of 14 amino acids. CDR3 residues: CASSLMTGQETQYF. The CDR3 coding sequence is TGCGCCAGCAGCTTAATGACAGGGCAAGAGACCCAGTACTTC.

V and J are TRBV5-6 and TRBJ2-7; D is uncertain. The V end was cut by 5 bases, the J end by 8 bases, with 20 bases between. The CDR3 runs to 14 residues. The germline gives CDR1 SGHDT, CDR2 YYEEEE. The CDR3 DNA reads as TGTGCCAGCAGGAATTCAGGAAAGGATCGACAGCAGTACTTC. It is translated as CASRNSGKDRQQYF.

In the case of this clone: A junction boundary mismatches the germline segment, possibly from a read error. V usage is TRBV30 and J usage is TRBJ2-1, with D perhaps TRBD1 (6 bases). Looked up from germline, CDR1 is GTSNPN and CDR2 is SVGIG (reference sequence). The CDR3 has 12 amino acids. The CDR3 spells CAWSFRQDERFF. For the CDR3, the DNA is TGTGCCTGGAGTTTTCGACAGGATGAGCGGTTCTTC.

This clone turned up a few times. V is TRBV14 and J is TRBJ1-6; the D gene is possibly TRBD1 (5 bases). The CDR3 sequence is 13 residues long. Germline V gene sequence: CDR1 SGHDN, CDR2 FVKESK. V was trimmed by 5 bases and J by 7 bases, leaving 9 bases between them. The chain's CDR3 is CASSFGGNSPLHF. DNA for the CDR3: TGTGCCAGCAGCTTCGGGGGGAATTCACCCCTCCACTTT.